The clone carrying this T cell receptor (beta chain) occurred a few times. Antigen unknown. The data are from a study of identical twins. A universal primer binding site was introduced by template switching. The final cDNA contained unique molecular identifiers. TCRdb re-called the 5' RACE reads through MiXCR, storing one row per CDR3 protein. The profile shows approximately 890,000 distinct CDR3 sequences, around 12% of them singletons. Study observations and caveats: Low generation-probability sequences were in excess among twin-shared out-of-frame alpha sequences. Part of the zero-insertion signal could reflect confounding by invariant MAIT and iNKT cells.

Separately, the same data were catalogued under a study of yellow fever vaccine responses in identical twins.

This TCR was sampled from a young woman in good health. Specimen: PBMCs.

The CDR3 DNA is TGTGCCACCAGCAAGTACTGGACAGGGAAAGCTTTCTTT. Translated: CATSKYWTGKAFF. This chain links TRBV15 with TRBJ1-1, with TRBD1 matching 8 bases. Germline V gives CDR1 LNHNV, CDR2 YYDKDF (reference sequence). The CDR3 is made up of 13 amino acids. V lost 4 bases and J lost 9; bases outside the gene matches: 7.